The rows below give T cell receptor beta chains drawn from one sample of a study of blood T cells in healthy people across ages. MiXCR was run by TCRdb on the 5' RACE reads, yielding one entry per CDR3 protein. The sample holds approximately 940,000 distinct CDR3 sequences; around 49% are singletons and the top ten take about an eighth. The sequencing input was blood. These TCRs come from a man younger than 45 in good health. Each CDR3 is given with its conserved first and last residue. D genes are given only for firm matches. Clone size is shown for a subset of rows, as once, few, many or a class of expanded clone.

clone_size j_call d_call v_call cdr3_nt cdr3_aa
NA TRBJ2-4 NA TRBV7-9 TGTGCCAGCAGCTCCAAAGGGGGGGGAGCCAAAAACATTCAGTACTTC CASSSKGGGAKNIQYF
NA TRBJ2-1 TRBD1 TRBV5-1 TGCGCCAGCGGCAGACCGGGACAGGGTCCTAATCGGCAGTACAATGAGCAGTTCTTC CASGRPGQGPNRQYNEQFF
few TRBJ2-3 NA TRBV2 TGTGCCAGCAGTGCCGGGGTCACAGATACGCAGTATTTT CASSAGVTDTQYF
NA TRBJ1-1 NA TRBV10-3 TGTGCCATCAGTGGCGATGGCGCAGGGGCGAACACTGAAGCTTTCTTT CAISGDGAGANTEAFF
few TRBJ2-7 NA TRBV6-2/TRBV6-3 TGTGCCAGTAACCAAGGCTACGAGCAGTACTTC CASNQGYEQYF
many TRBJ2-1 TRBD2 TRBV12-3/TRBV12-4 TGTGCCAGCAGTCTAGCGGGGGGGTTGGGGAATGAGCAGTTCTTC CASSLAGGLGNEQFF
NA TRBJ1-1 NA TRBV29-1 TGCAGCGTTGTAGATTCTGGCAGGGCCCTGAACACTGAAGCTTTCTTT CSVVDSGRALNTEAFF
few TRBJ1-1 NA TRBV29-1 TGCAGCGTTGAAGACGGACGGAACACTGAAGCTTTCTTT CSVEDGRNTEAFF
NA TRBJ2-7 NA TRBV28 TGTGCCAGCAGCCACAATCCAGGGAGCTCCTACGAGCAGTACTTC CASSHNPGSSYEQYF
many TRBJ2-3 TRBD1 TRBV4-1 TGCGCCAGCAGCCCAGGACAGGGAAGGATAGATACGCAGTATTTT CASSPGQGRIDTQYF
NA TRBJ2-1 TRBD2 TRBV9 TGTGCCAGCAGCGCTAGACTAGCGCTTTACAATGAGCAGTTCTTC CASSARLALYNEQFF
NA TRBJ2-7 TRBD2 TRBV7-9 TGTGCCAGCAGCTTAAAGCGGGACGCATACGAGCAGTACTTC CASSLKRDAYEQYF
few TRBJ1-2 NA TRBV25-1 TGTGCCAGCAGTGATTCAGCGCAGGGGTATGGCTACACCTTC CASSDSAQGYGYTF
NA TRBJ2-7 NA TRBV6-5 TGTCCCAGCAGTCCCCGTAGCTACGAGCAGTACTTC CPSSPRSYEQYF
NA TRBJ2-3 TRBD2 TRBV7-9 TGTGCCAGCAGCTCCTCTAGCGGGTCCAGCACAGATACGCAGTATTTT CASSSSSGSSTDTQYF
NA TRBJ2-7 NA TRBV6-5 TGTGCCAGCAGTCGGACAGAGGCAACCATCGACGAGCAGTACTTC CASSRTEATIDEQYF
once TRBJ2-1 NA TRBV7-2 TGTGCCAGCAGCCTCCGGGACCCCCCGCAGTTCTTC CASSLRDPPQFF
few TRBJ2-1 NA TRBV28 TGTGCCAGCAAGTCTTCTAATAAGCGCAATGAGCAGTTCTTC CASKSSNKRNEQFF
NA TRBJ2-1 NA TRBV28 TGTGCCAGCAGCTATATGACAGTAAGCTCCTACAATGAGCAGTTCTTC CASSYMTVSSYNEQFF
NA TRBJ2-1 TRBD2 TRBV2 TGTGCCAGCAGTGATGTACTAGCGGGGGGGCAATCCTACAATGAGCAGTTCTTC CASSDVLAGGQSYNEQFF
NA TRBJ2-2 TRBD2 TRBV27 TGTGCCAGCTTACCTCGGGCGGGGGGGCGTACCGGGGAGCTGTTTTTT CASLPRAGGRTGELFF
many TRBJ2-3 TRBD1 TRBV3-1 TGCGCCAGCAGCCAGGGACAGGGTAGCACAGATACGCAGTATTTT CASSQGQGSTDTQYF
few TRBJ2-1 TRBD2 TRBV20-1 TGCAGTGCCAATCAACTAGCGGGGGGGCGCGGGGGGTACAATGAGCAGTTCTTC CSANQLAGGRGGYNEQFF
few TRBJ2-5 NA TRBV29-1 TGCAGCGCCGCGACGCGGCTCCAAGAGACCCAGTACTTC CSAATRLQETQYF
NA TRBJ2-3 TRBD2 TRBV20-1 TGCAGTGCTAGATTTGGACTAGCAGATACGCAGTATTTT CSARFGLADTQYF
NA TRBJ2-3 NA TRBV7-6 TGTGCCAGCAGCTCTCCAGGGGAGACAGATACGCAGTATTTT CASSSPGETDTQYF
NA TRBJ2-4 TRBD1 TRBV3-1 TGTGCCAGCAGCCACGGACAGGGACGTAAAAACATTCAGTACTTC CASSHGQGRKNIQYF
NA TRBJ2-1 TRBD2 TRBV20-1 TGCAGTGCTTCAAGTAGACTAGCGGGAGGCAATGAGCAGTTCTTC CSASSRLAGGNEQFF
NA TRBJ2-7 TRBD1 TRBV12-3/TRBV12-4 TGTGTCAGCAGCGGACAGGGGTCCTCCTACGAGCAGTACTTC CVSSGQGSSYEQYF
NA TRBJ2-1 NA TRBV2 TGTGCCAGCGGGAAGGGAGGCTACAATGAGCAGTTCTTC CASGKGGYNEQFF
few TRBJ2-3 NA TRBV6-1 TGTGCCAGCAGTGAGGTCCCATCCAGGGTTACAGATACGCAGTATTTT CASSEVPSRVTDTQYF
NA TRBJ1-1 NA TRBV11-1 TGTGCCAGCAGCTTATTGGCAGGGGCCATCCCGAACACTGAAGCTTTCTTT CASSLLAGAIPNTEAFF
few TRBJ2-7 NA TRBV28 TGTGCCAGCAGTTTATACAAGCGGGACAGTTTGGACGAGCAGTACTTC CASSLYKRDSLDEQYF
few TRBJ2-5 NA TRBV29-1 TGCAACCAAACCCGTTGTCAAGAGACCCAGTACTTC CNQTRCQETQYF
once TRBJ1-1 TRBD1 TRBV7-2 TGTGCCAGCAGCTTAGGACAGGGGGCCGCGAACACTGAAGCTTTCTTT CASSLGQGAANTEAFF
few TRBJ2-1 TRBD2 TRBV5-1 TGCGCCAGCAGCACGGGACTAGCATGGAATGAGCAGTTCTTC CASSTGLAWNEQFF
NA TRBJ2-3 TRBD1 TRBV6-7 TGTGCCAGCAGTCCAACAGGGGCATTCTGCACAGATACGCAGTATTTT CASSPTGAFCTDTQYF
few TRBJ2-7 TRBD2 TRBV6-5 TGTGCCAGCAGTTCCCCGGGACTAGTCTACGAGCAGTACTTC CASSSPGLVYEQYF
few TRBJ2-1 TRBD2 TRBV3-1 TGTGCCAGCAGCCCGCCAGGGACTACTTACAATGAGCAGTTCTTC CASSPPGTTYNEQFF
few TRBJ2-7 TRBD1 TRBV24-1 TGTGCCACCAGTGACTCCGGGACAGGGTTCTACGAGCAGTACTTC CATSDSGTGFYEQYF
NA TRBJ2-3 TRBD1 TRBV20-1 TGCAGTGCTAGAGATCCGTCCGGGGACAGAGTAACAGATACGCAGTATTTT CSARDPSGDRVTDTQYF
NA TRBJ2-7 TRBD1 TRBV10-3 TGTGCCATCAGTGTACCGGACAGGGGGCGAGAGCAGTACTTC CAISVPDRGREQYF
few TRBJ2-5 NA TRBV15 TGTGCCACCAGCAGTGCGGGACAGATCTACAATGAGCAGTACTTC CATSSAGQIYNEQYF
NA TRBJ2-7 TRBD2 TRBV7-2 TGTGCCAGCAGCTTTTGGAGCGGGGGGTTTCGGTCCTACAATGAGCAGTACTTC CASSFWSGGFRSYNEQYF
NA TRBJ1-5 NA TRBV28 TGTGCCAGCAGTTCCGAGCAGCCCCAGCATTTT CASSSEQPQHF
NA TRBJ2-1 TRBD2 TRBV27 TGTGCCAGCAGTTTATACTTGACTAGCGGATTTAATGAGCAGTTCTTC CASSLYLTSGFNEQFF
NA TRBJ2-3 NA TRBV28 TGTGCCAGCAGTTTTACGGCAGTCTCGGCAGATACGCAGTATTTT CASSFTAVSADTQYF
NA TRBJ1-5 NA TRBV15 TGTGCCACCAGCAGGAGACGAAACAGGAGTAATCAGCCCCAGCATTTT CATSRRRNRSNQPQHF
NA TRBJ2-3 TRBD2 TRBV9 TGTGCCAGCAGCGTAGGGAGCGGGGGGCCAAACACAGATACGCAGTATTTT CASSVGSGGPNTDTQYF
NA TRBJ1-2 NA TRBV24-1 TGTGCCACCAGTGATGCCGGGACACTCTATGGCTACACCTTC CATSDAGTLYGYTF
once TRBJ1-1 NA TRBV3-1 TGTGCCAGCAGCCAAGGGACGGTGAGAGCTTTCTTT CASSQGTVRAFF
NA TRBJ2-1 NA TRBV29-1 TGCAGCGTTGAGCGGCTGCTCACCGTCAATGAGCAGTTCTTC CSVERLLTVNEQFF
NA TRBJ2-1 TRBD2 TRBV7-2 TGTGCCAGCAGCCCAGTACTAGCGGGGCCCAATGAGCAGTTCTTC CASSPVLAGPNEQFF
NA TRBJ1-6 NA TRBV25-1 TGTGCCAGCAGTGAGAACCTGGCGGGCTCGTATAAGTCACCCCTCCACTTT CASSENLAGSYKSPLHF
many TRBJ2-5 NA TRBV4-2 TGTGCCAGCAGCGCTTTGGGGGTCCAAGAGACCCAGTACTTC CASSALGVQETQYF